The present T cell receptor beta chain was sequenced within a study of T cell changes during pregnancy in multiple sclerosis. This clone came up a few times. Libraries were prepared by immunoSEQ multiplex PCR; TCRdb keeps only in-frame clonotypes and omits some of them. The sample holds 39,000 or so clones; roughly 88% are singletons and the top ten take about 9%. The TCR was taken from a female donor with multiple sclerosis, enrolled in a pregnancy study. Material: CD8+ T cells from peripheral blood mononuclear cells, obtained in the first trimester of pregnancy.

Here the CDR3 reads CASSFGDRGNPHAEAFF. As DNA, the CDR3 is TGTGCCAGCAGCTTCGGGGACAGGGGTAACCCACACGCTGAAGCTTTCTTT. V and J are TRBV5-5 and TRBJ1-1, with 10 bases that match TRBD1. Germline V lookup: CDR1 SGHKS, CDR2 YYEKEE (reference sequence). The length of the CDR3 is 17 residues. V trimming: 2 bases; J trimming: 6 bases; junction bases outside the gene matches: 13.